This is a list of T cell receptor beta chains from one sample in a study of blood T cell repertoires in COVID-19. The method was immunoSEQ multiplex PCR; TCRdb's version includes in-frame clones alone and lacks a portion of them. Among 100,000 to 150,000 clones listed, about 83% were seen once. Sequenced sample: peripheral blood. These receptors were collected from a man in his sixties with acute or convalescent COVID-19. Each CDR3 is given with its conserved first and last residue. Fields, in order: V gene, CDR3 protein.

>TRBV11-2
CASSLSGGLRNTIYF
>TRBV6-5
CASSWTGGGETQYF
>TRBV5-1
CASSLDGVPYEQYF
>TRBV27
CASRSDILGVNTEAFF
>TRBV18
CASSKTGGKGEQYF
>TRBV29-1
CSVTLQVSGQYF
>TRBV7-3
CASSQTSGPGTDTQYF
>TRBV5-5
CASSLGRQGTRLAGKYEQYF
>TRBV30
CASQRWGGGNTIYF
>TRBV2
CASRFPGQVGKETQYF
>TRBV29-1
CSVGDSGGYGEQYF
>TRBV7-3
CASSKGTSGGPPNEQFF
>TRBV28
CASSLADYGYTF
>TRBV6-1
CASSEPGLAIEQFF
>TRBV5-1
CASSLEGGNQPQHF
>TRBV19
CASSIDLGQNTEAFF
>TRBV10-2
CASSDYQETQYF
>TRBV30
CASTMARAGSLAGGYTF
>TRBV5-1
CASSRIGTNEKLFF
>TRBV18
CASSPVRGDYGYTF
>TRBV6-6
CASSYSKGGNTGELFF
>TRBV15
CATSRGSGRMVLADTQYF
>TRBV7-3
CASSSGTSGVNEQFF
>TRBV6-6
CASRRPDTNTEAFF
>TRBV7-2
CASSLVLAYEQYF
>TRBV28
CASSLRQTYEQYF
>TRBV3-1/TRBV3-2
CASSQGIQGSRTEAFF
>TRBV28
CATGEGKLFF
>TRBV30
CAWSGLAGVTDTQYF
>TRBV2
CASSGRQAVSYNEQFF
>TRBV19
CASSIVLASYNEQFF
>TRBV5-1
CASSSSSGQAYRVQFF
>TRBV10-3
CATSLGGSDTQYF
>TRBV4-2
CASRLEGQGGFSSGNTIYF
>TRBV5-1
CASSLRTSGGSSYEQYF
>TRBV27
CASSPQGADTQYF
>TRBV30
CAWTRGSNTGELFF